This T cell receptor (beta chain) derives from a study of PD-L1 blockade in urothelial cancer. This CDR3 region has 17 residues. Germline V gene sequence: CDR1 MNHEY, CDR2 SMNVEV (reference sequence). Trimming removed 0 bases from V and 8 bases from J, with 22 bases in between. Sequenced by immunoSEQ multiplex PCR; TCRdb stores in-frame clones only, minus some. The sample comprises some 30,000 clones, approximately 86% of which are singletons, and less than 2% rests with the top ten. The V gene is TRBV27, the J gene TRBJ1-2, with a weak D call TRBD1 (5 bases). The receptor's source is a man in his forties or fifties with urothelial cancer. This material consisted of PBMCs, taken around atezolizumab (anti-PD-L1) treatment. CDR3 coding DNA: TGTGCCAGCAGTTTATCGGCGGGGATTTCGCACAGGCAGGGCTACACCTTC. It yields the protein CASSLSAGISHRQGYTF.